This T cell receptor beta chain derives from a study of CD8+ T cells in alopecia areata. Study outcomes and limitations: For patients receiving tofacitinib, scalp clonality and expanded CD8+ clones among the top 100 significantly decreased.

Treatment meaning: oral pan-JAK inhibitor, 5-10 mg twice daily. Sorting of CD4+ and CD8+ T cells was performed on PBMCs. Sequencing templates came from extracted RNA that was reverse transcribed into cDNA. Assay used: immunoSEQ multiplex PCR; TCRdb lists only in-frame clones, some missing. The sample holds some 96,000 clones; 60% to 75% are singletons and the top ten take roughly a sixth. CDR1 and CDR2 (germline): SQVTM, ANQGSEA. The CDR3 spans 15 residues. With 3 bases removed from V and 2 bases from J, the gap between germline ends came to 17 bases. About this clone itself: The antigen remains unidentified.

The sample in question was CD8+ T cells sorted from blood, obtained at week 4, from a patient treated with tofacitinib. The clonotype originates from a human donor with alopecia areata. The chain has TRBV29-1 and TRBJ2-7; maybe TRBD1 (5 bases). CDR3 protein: CSVDGTLSGTYEQYF. The CDR3 region has the DNA TGCAGCGTTGATGGCACCCTGTCAGGGACCTACGAGCAGTACTTC.